Each of the 7 T cell receptor beta chains below was sequenced from the same sample in a study of blood T cell repertoires in COVID-19. Clones were read by immunoSEQ multiplex PCR, and TCRdb kept only the in-frame ones, dropping some. Of 200,000 to 250,000 clones listed, 86% are singletons. Sequenced material: peripheral blood. The origin of the receptors is a man aged 55 to 70 with acute or convalescent COVID-19.

This clone has a handful of counts. The chain has TRBV30 and TRBJ1-3; D might be TRBD1 (6 bases). The germline gives CDR1 GTSNPN, CDR2 SVGIG (reference sequence). The CDR3 is made up of 13 amino acids. The germline V and J ends were trimmed by 5 bases and 4 bases, with 12 bases remaining between them. CDR3 bases: TGTGCCTGGGGGAGGACAGAAGGAAACACCATATATTTT. It encodes CAWGRTEGNTIYF. Full variable domain (remainder filled in from reference TRBV30 and TRBJ1-3): SQTIHQWPATLVQPVGSPLSLECTVEGTSNPNLYWYRQAAGRGLQLLFYSVGIGQISSEVPQNLSASRPQDRQFILSSKKLLLSDSGFYLCAWGRTEGNTIYFGEGSWLTVV.

Written as DNA, the CDR3 is TGTGCCAGCAGCTCGGGACAGGGGACAGAAAAACTGTTTTTT. Residues: CASSSGQGTEKLFF. V gene TRBV7-9 combines with J gene TRBJ1-4; TRBD1 matches at 10 bases. Germline assignment: CDR1 SEHNR and CDR2 FQNEAQ (reference sequence). The junction had 4 bases not matched to a gene; V was cut back by 4 bases and J by 8 bases. The CDR3 sequence is 14 residues long.

This clone was seen once. The V call is TRBV19, the J call TRBJ1-5, with 9 bases lining up with TRBD1. The CDR3 sequence is 13 residues long. CDR1 and CDR2 (germline): LNHDA, SQIVND (reference sequence). J gave up 7 bases and V 5 bases, and 3 bases lay outside the gene matches. The CDR3 DNA follows: TGTGCCAGTAGTGGGACAGGGTTACAGCCCCAGCATTTT. Translating gives CASSGTGLQPQHF.

The rearrangement uses TRBV4-3 and TRBJ2-7, with D tentatively TRBD2 (5 bases). This CDR3 is built from 17 residues. Trimming removed 0 bases from V and 5 bases from J, with 20 bases in between. The germline V gene encodes CDR1 LGHNA and CDR2 YSLEER. The CDR3 loop is CASSQDGPGRRGNEQYF. CDR3 sequence (DNA): TGCGCCAGCAGCCAAGATGGGCCAGGACGTCGAGGGAACGAGCAGTACTTC.

The J gene is TRBJ1-1, the V gene TRBV7-3; possible D gene TRBD1, 6 bases. The germline V and J ends were trimmed by 4 bases and 2 bases, with 14 bases remaining between them. Germline CDR1 SGHTA, CDR2 FQGTGA. This CDR3 has 15 amino acids. CDR3 region: CASSSLGAVNTEAFF. In nucleotides, the CDR3 is TGTGCCAGCAGCTCCCTGGGGGCAGTTAACACTGAAGCTTTCTTT.

J is TRBJ1-2 and V is TRBV6-5; maybe TRBD1 (5 bases). This CDR3 contains 14 residues. Germline CDR1 MNHEY, CDR2 SVGAGI. V shed 7 bases and J shed 3 bases, with 15 bases lying between them. Here the CDR3 reads CASKLGGGDYGYTF. CDR3 nucleotides: TGTGCCAGCAAACTGGGCGGAGGGGACTATGGCTACACCTTC.

This sequence joins TRBV12-5 and TRBJ1-5; tentative D call: TRBD1 (6 bases). The germline V gene has CDR1 LGHNT and CDR2 FRNRAP. This CDR3 comprises 16 residues. Trimming removed 0 bases at V and 5 bases at J, with 14 bases between. For the CDR3, the DNA is TGTGCTAGTGGTTTGGTAGGCACAGGGTCCTATCAGCCCCAGCATTTT. This encodes CASGLVGTGSYQPQHF. The full variable domain, with the rest looked up from reference TRBV12-5 and TRBJ1-5, is DARVTQTPRHKVTEMGQEVTMRCQPILGHNTVFWYRQTMMQGLELLAYFRNRAPLDDSGMPKDRFSAEMPDATLATLKIQPSEPRDSAVYFCASGLVGTGSYQPQHFGDGTRLSIL.